The 32 T cell receptor beta chains given below trace back to one sample, sequenced in a study of cytotoxic CD8 clonotypes in ibrutinib-treated CLL. TCRdb's copy holds only in-frame clones and misses some; the assay was immunoSEQ multiplex PCR. The sample records 150,000 to 250,000 clones, about 72% being singletons. The starting material was PBMCs, obtained after 24 months of ibrutinib treatment. The receptors come from a human donor with chronic lymphocytic leukemia.

The V call is TRBV7-9, the J call TRBJ2-3, with 9 bases identical to TRBD1. Germline values: CDR1 SEHNR, CDR2 FQNEAQ (reference sequence). V shed 5 bases and J 4 bases; nucleotides not matched to a gene: 7. The CDR3 is 15 residues long. CDR3 region: CASSHRDRVPDTQYF. CDR3 nucleotide sequence: TGTGCCAGCAGCCACCGGGACAGGGTCCCAGATACGCAGTATTTT.

This clone was seen a handful of times. V and J are TRBV30 and TRBJ1-1; no clear D. This CDR3 comprises 12 residues. With 2 bases removed from V and 3 bases from J, the gap between germline ends came to 7 bases. From germline, CDR1 is GTSNPN and CDR2 SVGIG (reference sequence). CDR3 region: CAWSSVYTEAFF. The DNA for the CDR3 is TGTGCCTGGAGTTCAGTGTACACTGAAGCTTTCTTT.

The chain recombines TRBV25-1 with TRBJ2-3; 9 bases line up with TRBD2. V shed 6 bases, J shed 4 bases, and the junction held 14 bases outside the gene matches. The CDR3 contains 17 residues. Germline V gene sequence: CDR1 MGHDK, CDR2 SYGVNS. CDR3 nucleotide sequence: TGTGCCAGCAGCCTCGGTAGGGCTAGCGGGATATCAGATACGCAGTATTTT. The encoded protein is CASSLGRASGISDTQYF.

J is TRBJ1-2 and V is TRBV18, with D uncertain. In germline, CDR1 is KGHSH, CDR2 LQKENI. V was trimmed by 1 base and J by 3 bases, leaving 12 bases between them. The length of the CDR3 is 15 residues. The CDR3 reads CASSPLPPPHYGYTF. CDR3 coding DNA: TGTGCCAGCTCACCACTTCCCCCTCCCCACTATGGCTACACCTTC.

This clone was seen a few times. The rearrangement joins TRBV6-1 to TRBJ2-7; maybe TRBD1 (7 bases). Per germline, CDR1 MNHNS and CDR2 SASEGT. Trimming shortened V by 6 bases and J by 2 bases, and 17 bases separated the two germline ends. This CDR3 contains 15 residues. CDR3 DNA: TGTGCCAGCAGGGGTGGGAGGACAGGCACCTACGAGCAGTACTTC. This codes for CASRGGRTGTYEQYF.

This clone was seen a few times. This rearrangement joins TRBV25-1 to TRBJ1-2; D unclear. In germline, CDR1 is MGHDK, CDR2 SYGVNS. This CDR3 contains 12 residues. Trimming pared 6 bases from V and 2 bases from J, leaving 7 bases between. The DNA of the CDR3 is TGTGCCAGCAGCGAAGGGAACTATGGCTACACCTTC. This translates into CASSEGNYGYTF.

This rearrangement joins TRBV4-2 to TRBJ2-7, with TRBD2 matching over 10 bases. The germline gives CDR1 LGHNA, CDR2 YNFKEQ. The CDR3 contains 18 residues. V lost 4 bases, J lost 0 bases, and 12 bases stayed unmatched. For the CDR3, the DNA is TGTGCCAGCAGCCGGACTAGCGGAGGGCTCCCTCGCTCCTACGAGCAGTACTTC. Its protein is CASSRTSGGLPRSYEQYF.

The V call is TRBV13, the J call TRBJ2-1, with D possibly TRBD1 on 6 matching bases. V dropped 5 bases and J dropped 2 bases, with 19 bases sitting between them. The germline CDR1 and CDR2 sequences are PRHDT and FYEKMQ (reference sequence). The CDR3 loop spans 17 amino acids. DNA of the CDR3: TGTGCCAGCAGCCGAAGATTCCAGGACAGAACCTACAATGAGCAGTTCTTC. Translation: CASSRRFQDRTYNEQFF.

J is TRBJ2-4 and V is TRBV19; D gene ambiguous. This CDR3 has 13 residues. Trimming stripped 3 bases from V and 4 bases from J, with 7 bases between. Germline V gene sequence: CDR1 LNHDA, CDR2 SQIVND (reference sequence). CDR3 protein: CASSISQKNIQYF. CDR3 nucleotide sequence: TGTGCCAGTAGTATTAGTCAGAAAAACATTCAGTACTTC.

The count of this clone is one. The chain couples TRBV6-5 to TRBJ2-3, with 7 bases that match TRBD2. The CDR3 length is 16 residues. The V gene end was trimmed by 0 bases and the J gene end by 1 base; junction bases not matched to a gene: 4. Germline V gene data show CDR1 as MNHEY and CDR2 as SVGAGI. This chain's CDR3 is CASSYSIAGGTDTQYF. In DNA form, the CDR3 reads TGTGCCAGCAGTTACTCGATTGCGGGAGGCACAGATACGCAGTATTTT.

This chain links TRBV6-1 with TRBJ1-4; D unclear. Trimming removed 4 bases at V and 4 bases at J, with 7 bases between. Per germline, CDR1 MNHNS and CDR2 SASEGT. The CDR3 has 13 residues. The CDR3 reads CASSVDYNEKLFF. CDR3 sequence (DNA): TGTGCCAGCAGTGTGGACTATAATGAAAAACTGTTTTTT.

This clone was observed a few times. This sequence joins TRBV4-2 and TRBJ2-7; D tentatively fits TRBD1 or TRBD2 (5 bases each). Germline V gene lookup returns CDR1 LGHNA and CDR2 YNFKEQ. The germline V and J ends were trimmed by 4 bases and 3 bases, with 7 bases remaining between them. This CDR3 has 12 amino acids. As DNA, the CDR3 is TGTGCCAGCAGCCCGGGGCGCTACGAGCAGTACTTC. It yields the protein CASSPGRYEQYF.

Only a few counts were recorded for this clone. This chain joins TRBV4-2 and TRBJ2-7; 7 bases are shared with TRBD2. This CDR3 comprises 20 residues. Germline CDR1 and CDR2: LGHNA and YNFKEQ. The V and J ends lost 4 bases and 1 base, in that order; junction bases with no gene match: 22. CDR3 region: CASSLIPSSGLWEGSYEQYF. CDR3 nucleotides: TGTGCCAGCAGCCTTATTCCCTCTAGCGGCCTGTGGGAGGGTTCCTACGAGCAGTACTTC.

In nucleotides, the CDR3 is TGTGCCAGCAGTGGGTTGAATGAGCAGTTCTTC. As protein: CASSGLNEQFF. The V call is TRBV25-1, the J call TRBJ2-1; the D is unclear. The CDR3 runs to 11 residues. The ends were cut back, 4 bases at V and 7 bases at J, with 5 bases in the middle. Germline V gives CDR1 MGHDK, CDR2 SYGVNS.

This clone has a handful of counts. The chain uses TRBV4-2 and TRBJ2-1; 7 bases fit TRBD1. After removal of 4 bases from V and 0 bases from J, the junction contained 3 bases not matched to a gene. In germline, CDR1 is LGHNA, CDR2 YNFKEQ. There are 15 residues in the CDR3. CDR3: CASSPDRSSYNEQFF. In DNA, the CDR3 is TGTGCCAGCAGCCCGGACAGGAGCTCCTACAATGAGCAGTTCTTC.

This chain links TRBV27 with TRBJ2-5; D is undetermined. The germline CDR1 and CDR2 sequences are MNHEY and SMNVEV (reference sequence). Trimming pared 0 bases from V and 7 bases from J, leaving 15 bases between. There are 15 residues in the CDR3. The CDR3 sequence: CASSLSAGPGGTQYF. The CDR3 nucleotides are TGTGCCAGCAGTTTATCAGCCGGACCTGGCGGGACCCAGTACTTC.

The chain couples TRBV6-1 to TRBJ2-7; D gene unclear. CDR3 size: 13 residues. The ends were cut back, 8 bases at V and 0 bases at J, with 11 bases in the middle. In germline, CDR1 is MNHNS, CDR2 SASEGT. The CDR3 bases are TGTGCCAGCGCTCCGGAATTCTCCTACGAGCAGTACTTC. Translating gives CASAPEFSYEQYF.

The CDR3 region is CASSRRRDRAYNEQFF. CDR3 nucleotides: TGTGCCAGCAGCCGCCGACGGGACAGGGCCTACAATGAGCAGTTCTTC. The chain has TRBV7-2 and TRBJ2-1; 9 bases agree with TRBD1. Unmatched junction bases numbered 7, after V lost 5 bases and J lost 2 bases. The germline gives CDR1 SGHTA, CDR2 FQGNSA. The CDR3 is made up of 16 amino acids.

The V call is TRBV5-1, the J call TRBJ2-1, with TRBD2 identical over 13 bases. The CDR3 consists of 15 residues. The ends lost 4 bases at V and 7 bases at J; junction bases unmatched: 5. Germline-derived CDR1 and CDR2 are SGHRS and YFSETQ. Here the CDR3 reads CASSPGLAGENEQFF. CDR3 DNA sequence: TGCGCCAGCAGCCCCGGACTAGCGGGAGAGAATGAGCAGTTCTTC.

A single count supports this clone. The V and J genes are TRBV5-1 and TRBJ1-1; maybe TRBD1 (5 bases). V was clipped by 2 bases and J by 1 base, with 9 bases between them. The CDR3 loop spans 14 amino acids. Germline V gives CDR1 SGHRS, CDR2 YFSETQ. The CDR3 DNA reads TGCGCCAGCAGCTTTAGGGACGGGAACACTGAAGCTTTCTTT. This codes for CASSFRDGNTEAFF. The whole variable domain, remainder taken from reference TRBV5-1 and TRBJ1-1, is KAGVTQTPRYLIKTRGQQVTLSCSPISGHRSVSWYQQTPGQGLQFLFEYFSETQRNKGNFPGRFSGRQFSNSRSEMNVSTLELGDSALYLCASSFRDGNTEAFFGQGTRLTVV.

The chain links TRBV29-1 to TRBJ1-5, with D maybe TRBD1 (6 bases). This CDR3 is built from 12 residues. The V end lost 6 bases, the J end lost 2 bases, and 8 bases lay between the germline ends. Germline assignment: CDR1 SQVTM and CDR2 ANQGSEA. As DNA, the CDR3 is TGCAGCGTAGGGGGTCGCAATCAGCCCCAGCATTTT. Translating it yields CSVGGRNQPQHF.

The rearrangement links TRBV7-9 to TRBJ2-1, with D tentatively TRBD1 or TRBD2 (5 bases each). V lost 6 bases and J 4 bases, leaving 22 bases between the germline ends. The CDR3 is 17 amino acids. From germline, CDR1 is SEHNR and CDR2 FQNEAQ (reference sequence). CDR3 in amino acids: CASSNRDPWTRYNEQFF. In nucleotides, the CDR3 is TGTGCCAGCAGTAACCGGGACCCATGGACTCGATACAATGAGCAGTTCTTC.

In its sample, this clone was seen once. The V gene is TRBV30, the J gene TRBJ2-1; D gene unclear. V lost 7 bases and J 3 bases, leaving 13 bases between the germline ends. This CDR3 contains 13 residues. CDR1 and CDR2 from the germline V gene are GTSNPN and SVGIG (reference sequence). CDR3 nucleotides: TGTGCCTTCACGACCGAGATCTACAATGAGCAGTTCTTC. The encoded protein is CAFTTEIYNEQFF. Full variable domain (rest looked up from reference TRBV30 and TRBJ2-1): SQTIHQWPATLVQPVGSPLSLECTVEGTSNPNLYWYRQAAGRGLQLLFYSVGIGQISSEVPQNLSASRPQDRQFILSSKKLLLSDSGFYLCAFTTEIYNEQFFGPGTRLTVL.

In this sample, this clone turned up a few times. V is TRBV2 and J is TRBJ1-2; D possibly corresponds to TRBD1 (5 bases). Germline values: CDR1 SNHLY, CDR2 FYNNEI. Trimming shortened V by 4 bases and J by 4 bases, and 7 bases separated the two germline ends. The CDR3 covers 12 residues. CDR3 in DNA: TGTGCCAGCAGTGGCGGGGGCTATGGCTACACCTTC. This gives the protein CASSGGGYGYTF.

This clone turned up a few times. At one boundary the junction diverges from the germline segment, which might be a read error. The chain uses TRBV7-7 and TRBJ2-2; D remains ambiguous. Germline V gene lookup returns CDR1 SSHAT and CDR2 FNYEAQ (reference sequence). The CDR3 consists of 14 residues. The CDR3 region has the DNA TGTGCTAGCAGCTTTTCGCAGAACACCGGGGAGCTGTTTTTT. It specifies CASSFSQNTGELFF.

The table lists this clone with many counts. The rearrangement uses TRBV6-5 and TRBJ2-1; possible D gene TRBD2, 5 bases. V was shortened by 1 base and J by 0 bases, with 7 bases between the two germline ends. CDR1 and CDR2 from the germline V gene are MNHEY and SVGAGI. The CDR3 spans 15 residues. The CDR3: CASSYLAFSYNEQFF. The DNA of the CDR3 is TGTGCCAGCAGTTACTTAGCGTTCTCCTACAATGAGCAGTTCTTC.

The chain joins TRBV30 to TRBJ2-3, with a tentative D call TRBD1 (5 bases). Germline V lookup: CDR1 GTSNPN, CDR2 SVGIG (reference sequence). CDR3 length equals 13 residues. V gave up 6 bases and J gave up 2 bases, with 12 bases separating them. The CDR3 sequence is CACSQGLTDTQYF. The CDR3 DNA reads as TGTGCCTGCTCCCAGGGCCTCACAGATACGCAGTATTTT.

The chain carries TRBV4-2 and TRBJ2-7, with no clear D. The CDR3 sequence is 16 residues long. The germline V gene encodes CDR1 LGHNA and CDR2 YNFKEQ. Trimming shortened V by 1 base and J by 3 bases, and 16 bases separated the two germline ends. For the CDR3, the DNA is TGTGCCAGCAGCCAAGCGGCTCAACAATTGGACTACGAGCAGTACTTC. Residues: CASSQAAQQLDYEQYF.

The chain joins TRBV10-3 to TRBJ2-7; 8 positions agree with TRBD2. Losses at the gene ends were 2 bases for V and 5 bases for J; bases not matched to a gene: 11. Germline V gene sequence: CDR1 ENHRY, CDR2 SYGVKD. The CDR3 has 16 residues. Here the CDR3 reads CAISEPGGASGHEQYF. DNA for the CDR3: TGTGCCATCAGTGAGCCCGGGGGGGCTAGCGGTCACGAGCAGTACTTC.

DNA for the CDR3: TGTGCCTGGAGTGTTGGTCAGGGAGACATTCAGTACTTC. As protein: CAWSVGQGDIQYF. V and J are TRBV30 and TRBJ2-4; perhaps D is TRBD1 or TRBD2 (5 bases each). Germline CDR1 GTSNPN, CDR2 SVGIG (reference sequence). The CDR3 length is 13 residues. V was cut by 0 bases and J by 8 bases, with 11 bases left in between.

This clone was picked up a small number of times. The chain employs TRBV19 and TRBJ1-5, with a weak D call TRBD1 (5 bases). Germline V gene data show CDR1 as LNHDA and CDR2 as SQIVND (reference sequence). Between the trimmed V and J ends, which lost 6 bases and 9 bases, there was a span of 18 bases. CDR3 length: 14 residues. This CDR3 reads CASSLPGPWAPQHF. CDR3 DNA: TGTGCCAGTAGCCTACCAGGGCCATGGGCGCCCCAGCATTTT.

This clone has more than one count but fewer than ten. The V and J genes are TRBV19 and TRBJ1-5; possibly TRBD1 for D (5 bases). With 6 bases removed from V and 2 bases from J, the gap between germline ends came to 17 bases. This CDR3 has 16 amino acids. CDR1 is LNHDA, CDR2 SQIVND, per germline (reference sequence). The CDR3 is CASSRDASRGNQPQHF. The CDR3 DNA sequence: TGTGCCAGTAGCCGGGACGCCTCGCGTGGCAATCAGCCCCAGCATTTT.